This T cell receptor beta chain was identified during a study of CD8+CD57+ T cells in acquired aplastic anemia. Overall study: The average for DNA from sorted CD4+ and CD8+ cells was 3 to 3.5 ug.

Both TCR beta VDJ combination and CDR3 sequence profiling were carried out. Genomic DNA was the template for this profiling. TCRdb re-called the reads through MiXCR, storing one row per CDR3 protein. Of tens of thousands of distinct CDR3 sequences in the sample, under 50% were seen once. This clonotype came up many times. Per germline, CDR1 LGHNA and CDR2 YNFKEQ. Trimming removed 0 bases at V and 2 bases at J, with 11 bases between. CDR3 length: 16 amino acids. Sequenced sample: sorted CD4+, CD8+, or CD8+CD57+ T cells (not recorded which) from PBMCs. The source is a human donor in good health, serving as a control. The chain joins TRBV4-2 to TRBJ1-5, with D unresolved. CDR3 protein: CASSQDYTRGNQPQHF. The CDR3 DNA reads TGTGCCAGCAGCCAAGATTATACGAGGGGCAATCAGCCCCAGCATTTT.